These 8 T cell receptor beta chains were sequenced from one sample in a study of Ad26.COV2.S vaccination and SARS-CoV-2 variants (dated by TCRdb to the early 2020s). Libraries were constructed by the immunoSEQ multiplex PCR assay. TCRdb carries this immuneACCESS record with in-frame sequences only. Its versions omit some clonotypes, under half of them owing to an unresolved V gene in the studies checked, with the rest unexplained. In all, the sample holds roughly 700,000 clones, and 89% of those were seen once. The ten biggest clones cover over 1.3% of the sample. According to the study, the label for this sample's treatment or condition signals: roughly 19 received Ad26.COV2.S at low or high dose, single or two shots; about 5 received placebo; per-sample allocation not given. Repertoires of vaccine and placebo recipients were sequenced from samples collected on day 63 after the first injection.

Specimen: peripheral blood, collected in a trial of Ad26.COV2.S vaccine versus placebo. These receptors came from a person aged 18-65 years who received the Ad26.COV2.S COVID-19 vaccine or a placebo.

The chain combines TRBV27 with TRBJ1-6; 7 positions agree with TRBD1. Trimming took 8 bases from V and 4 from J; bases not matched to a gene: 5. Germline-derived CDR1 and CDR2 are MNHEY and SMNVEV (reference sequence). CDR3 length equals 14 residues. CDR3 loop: CASGPGQYNSPLHF. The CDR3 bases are TGTGCCAGCGGGCCGGGACAGTATAATTCACCCCTCCACTTT.

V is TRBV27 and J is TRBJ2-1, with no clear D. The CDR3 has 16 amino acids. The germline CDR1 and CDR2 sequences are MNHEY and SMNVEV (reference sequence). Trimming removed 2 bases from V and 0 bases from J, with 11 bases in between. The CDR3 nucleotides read TGTGCCAGCAGTTTAGTTCCTATACTCTCCTACAATGAGCAGTTCTTC. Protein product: CASSLVPILSYNEQFF.

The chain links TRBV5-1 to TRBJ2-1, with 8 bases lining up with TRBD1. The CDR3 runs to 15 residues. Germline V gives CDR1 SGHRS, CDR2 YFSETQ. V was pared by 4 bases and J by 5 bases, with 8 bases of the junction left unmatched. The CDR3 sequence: CASSTTGTGNNEQFF. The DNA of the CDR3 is TGCGCCAGCAGCACAACCGGGACAGGTAACAATGAGCAGTTCTTC.

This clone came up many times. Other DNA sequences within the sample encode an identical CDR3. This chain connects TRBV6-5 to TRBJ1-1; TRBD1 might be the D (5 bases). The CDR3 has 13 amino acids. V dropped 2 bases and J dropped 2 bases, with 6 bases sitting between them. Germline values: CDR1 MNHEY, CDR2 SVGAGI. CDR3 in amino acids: CASSYRGNTEAFF. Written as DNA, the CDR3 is TGTGCCAGCAGTTACAGGGGCAACACTGAAGCTTTCTTT.

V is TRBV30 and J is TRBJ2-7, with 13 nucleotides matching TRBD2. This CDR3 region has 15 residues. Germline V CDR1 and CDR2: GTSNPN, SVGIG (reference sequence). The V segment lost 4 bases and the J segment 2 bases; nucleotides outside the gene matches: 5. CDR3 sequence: CAWIRTSGGAYEQYF. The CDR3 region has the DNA TGTGCCTGGATTCGGACTAGCGGGGGTGCCTACGAGCAGTACTTC.

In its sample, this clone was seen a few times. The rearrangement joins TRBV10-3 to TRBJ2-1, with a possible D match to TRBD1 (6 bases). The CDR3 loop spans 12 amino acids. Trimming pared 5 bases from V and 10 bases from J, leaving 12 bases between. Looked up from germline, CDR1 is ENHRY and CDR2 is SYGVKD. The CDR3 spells CAISRTEGEQFF. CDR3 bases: TGTGCCATCAGTCGGACAGAAGGGGAGCAGTTCTTC.

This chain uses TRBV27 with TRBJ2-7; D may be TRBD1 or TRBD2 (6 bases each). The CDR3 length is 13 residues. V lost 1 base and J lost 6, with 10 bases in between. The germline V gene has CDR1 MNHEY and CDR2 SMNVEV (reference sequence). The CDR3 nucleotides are TGTGCCAGCAGTTTATACGGAGGGGGCGAGCAGTACTTC. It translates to CASSLYGGGEQYF.

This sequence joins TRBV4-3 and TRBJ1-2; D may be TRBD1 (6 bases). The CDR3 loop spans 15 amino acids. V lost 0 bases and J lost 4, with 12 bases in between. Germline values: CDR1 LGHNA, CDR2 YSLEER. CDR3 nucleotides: TGCGCCAGCAGCCAAGATCTGGGAGGGGGCTATGGCTACACCTTC. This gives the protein CASSQDLGGGYGYTF.